Detailed here is one T cell receptor beta chain. A junction end diverges from the germline sequence, so it may reflect a read error. The record originates from a study of blood T cells in healthy people across ages. Primers used in a second PCR of roughly 7 to 11 cycles were a sample-barcoded 5' primer and a J-beta primer mix. TCRdb ran MiXCR on the 5' RACE reads and lists one entry per CDR3 protein. The repertoire consists of 1,500,000 or so distinct CDR3 sequences, with approximately 43% occurring once and the leading ten covering just over 4%. This TCR derives from a woman under 30 in good health. The sample consisted of blood.

The chain's CDR3 is CASSYSEDRASYERYF. The CDR3 nucleotides read TGTGCCAGCAGTTACTCGGAGGACAGGGCATCCTACGAGCGGTACTTC. The chain links TRBV6-6 to TRBJ2-7; 8 nucleotides agree with TRBD1. The CDR3 totals 16 residues. In germline, CDR1 is MNHNY, CDR2 SVGAGI (reference sequence).